A selection of T cell receptor beta chains follows, all from one sample in a study of T-cell reconstitution after alpha-beta-depleted transplantation in children. Each CDR3 protein is one row after TCRdb ran MiXCR on the PCR reads. The sample lists 45,000 to 70,000 distinct CDR3 sequences, approximately 46% occurring once. The sample in question was PBMCs, mostly from graft donor cells, obtained 360 days after TCRalphabeta/CD19-depleted stem cell transplant. The source is a male patient between 10 and 17 years old who had a stem cell transplant for acute lymphoblastic leukemia, so the T cells may come from the graft donor. Both conserved end residues are trimmed from each CDR3. Each record gives: CDR3 length, V gene, J gene, CDR3 protein.

len: 9
v_gene: TRBV20-1
j_gene: TRBJ2-7
CDR3aa: SPGAAYEQY

len: 13
v_gene: TRBV19
j_gene: TRBJ2-1
CDR3aa: ATTSGTSDEDEQF

len: 13
v_gene: TRBV12-2
j_gene: TRBJ2-1
CDR3aa: ASRLGRDNPHEQF

len: 13
v_gene: TRBV20-1
j_gene: TRBJ2-2
CDR3aa: SARPSGRYTGELF

len: 13
v_gene: TRBV5-1
j_gene: TRBJ2-2
CDR3aa: ASSPSGPYTGELF

len: 13
v_gene: TRBV7-3
j_gene: TRBJ2-7
CDR3aa: ASSLTRARGNEQY

len: 13
v_gene: TRBV9
j_gene: TRBJ2-3
CDR3aa: ASSVGGGPTDTQY

len: 10
v_gene: TRBV20-1
j_gene: TRBJ2-7
CDR3aa: SARDNRYEQY

len: 13
v_gene: TRBV4-3
j_gene: TRBJ1-2
CDR3aa: ASSQDFGLNYGYT

len: 9
v_gene: TRBV7-4
j_gene: TRBJ2-5
CDR3aa: AAGQEETQY

len: 9
v_gene: TRBV7-9
j_gene: TRBJ2-1
CDR3aa: ASSSGGLQF

len: 14
v_gene: TRBV12-3/TRBV12-4
j_gene: TRBJ1-5
CDR3aa: ASSLAPTGGARPQH

len: 15
v_gene: TRBV5-1
j_gene: TRBJ2-1
CDR3aa: ASSLNGAGALYNEQF

len: 14
v_gene: TRBV6-2/TRBV6-3
j_gene: TRBJ2-5
CDR3aa: ASSYSTTSPGETQY

len: 11
v_gene: TRBV7-9
j_gene: TRBJ2-1
CDR3aa: ASSTPAGGGQF

len: 15
v_gene: TRBV15
j_gene: TRBJ2-5
CDR3aa: ATSRVGTSGKQETQY

len: 14
v_gene: TRBV3-1
j_gene: TRBJ1-5
CDR3aa: ASSHEGGIGNQPQH

len: 12
v_gene: TRBV20-1
j_gene: TRBJ2-1
CDR3aa: SAHARDIYNEQF

len: 13
v_gene: TRBV27
j_gene: TRBJ2-5
CDR3aa: ASSQTTDLTGTQY

len: 11
v_gene: TRBV24-1
j_gene: TRBJ2-1
CDR3aa: ATSDPLLPEQF

len: 12
v_gene: TRBV6-1
j_gene: TRBJ2-2
CDR3aa: ASRDVGITGELF

len: 16
v_gene: TRBV6-5
j_gene: TRBJ2-3
CDR3aa: ASSYSKASGGAGDTQY

len: 12
v_gene: TRBV27
j_gene: TRBJ2-7
CDR3aa: ASSAGVSPTEQY

len: 11
v_gene: TRBV28
j_gene: TRBJ2-5
CDR3aa: ASSFGGRETQY

len: 14
v_gene: TRBV20-1
j_gene: TRBJ2-5
CDR3aa: SARDVGGGYQETQY

len: 13
v_gene: TRBV27
j_gene: TRBJ2-1
CDR3aa: ASSLLGTDYNEQF

len: 12
v_gene: TRBV29-1
j_gene: TRBJ2-1
CDR3aa: SVEVQREVGEQF

len: 11
v_gene: TRBV4-3
j_gene: TRBJ2-7
CDR3aa: ASSQRGGYEQY

len: 13
v_gene: TRBV10-2
j_gene: TRBJ2-2
CDR3aa: ASTVLSGNTGELF

len: 11
v_gene: TRBV29-1
j_gene: TRBJ1-5
CDR3aa: SVGAYSNQPQH

len: 12
v_gene: TRBV10-3
j_gene: TRBJ1-2
CDR3aa: AISGRTDIYGYT

len: 12
v_gene: TRBV15
j_gene: TRBJ2-1
CDR3aa: ATSRDAAHNEQF

len: 10
v_gene: TRBV29-1
j_gene: TRBJ1-1
CDR3aa: SVFLQGTEAF

len: 12
v_gene: TRBV12-3/TRBV12-4
j_gene: TRBJ2-1
CDR3aa: ASSPIRQGNEQF

len: 12
v_gene: TRBV12-3/TRBV12-4
j_gene: TRBJ2-2
CDR3aa: ASRGSSPTGELF

len: 12
v_gene: TRBV9
j_gene: TRBJ1-6
CDR3aa: ASSVGQYNSPLH

len: 17
v_gene: TRBV5-6
j_gene: TRBJ2-1
CDR3aa: ASSLAYSGVTSSYNEQF

len: 15
v_gene: TRBV10-3
j_gene: TRBJ2-3
CDR3aa: AISESGPDRLTDTQY

len: 11
v_gene: TRBV12-3/TRBV12-4
j_gene: TRBJ1-1
CDR3aa: ASSFGTNTEAF

len: 12
v_gene: TRBV2
j_gene: TRBJ2-7
CDR3aa: ASNLGDSRYEQY

len: 16
v_gene: TRBV2
j_gene: TRBJ2-2
CDR3aa: ASTDLEESGIITGELF

len: 10
v_gene: TRBV4-1
j_gene: TRBJ1-2
CDR3aa: ASSQDNYGYT

len: 12
v_gene: TRBV12-3/TRBV12-4
j_gene: TRBJ2-7
CDR3aa: ASSFLRTAHEQY

len: 12
v_gene: TRBV20-1
j_gene: TRBJ2-7
CDR3aa: SAQGQVNSYEQY

len: 12
v_gene: TRBV24-1
j_gene: TRBJ2-1
CDR3aa: ATSDSIPDSPPF

len: 7
v_gene: TRBV2
j_gene: TRBJ1-6
CDR3aa: ASGPTLH

len: 11
v_gene: TRBV29-1
j_gene: TRBJ2-5
CDR3aa: SVESGRQETQY

len: 12
v_gene: TRBV7-8
j_gene: TRBJ2-3
CDR3aa: ASSKRVVADTQY

len: 12
v_gene: TRBV12-3/TRBV12-4
j_gene: TRBJ2-7
CDR3aa: ASSFQGPTYEQY

len: 15
v_gene: TRBV12-3/TRBV12-4
j_gene: TRBJ1-1
CDR3aa: ASSGWGGTGRNTEAF

len: 13
v_gene: TRBV20-1
j_gene: TRBJ1-1
CDR3aa: SARGLQGVETEAF

len: 11
v_gene: TRBV7-2
j_gene: TRBJ2-7
CDR3aa: ASSSRAPYEQY

len: 13
v_gene: TRBV3-1
j_gene: TRBJ2-7
CDR3aa: ASSKGTSGSSEQY

len: 15
v_gene: TRBV3-1
j_gene: TRBJ2-1
CDR3aa: ASSQDLRRNSYNEQF